This T cell receptor (beta chain) was captured in a study of cytomegalovirus exposure and HLA in healthy donors. Study outcomes and limitations: Certain sequence variants were highly shared and formed a cluster, and this cluster was likely a sequencing artifact. With DRB1 most and HLA-C fewest, TCR association rates differed between HLA loci in a later analysis. Among CMV-associated TCR beta chains, most appeared HLA-restricted in a later analysis.

The V end was cut by 5 bases, the J end by 0 bases, with 14 bases between. Germline values: CDR1 MNHEY, CDR2 SVGAGI. CDR3 length equals 15 residues. As concerns this clone: Its antigen is not known.

The PCR made use of 60 Vbeta and 13 Jbeta primers. Some clones are missing from TCRdb's copy, which holds only in-frame ones; the method was immunoSEQ multiplex PCR. The sample shows about 160,000 clones, 65% to 80% of them seen only once. The rearrangement joins TRBV6-5 to TRBJ2-7, with a tentative D call TRBD2 (5 bases). This clonotype originated in a woman in her thirties or forties in good health and CMV-seropositive. Sequencing was carried out using PBMCs. The CDR3 loop is CASSVEAGSSYEQYF. The CDR3, as DNA: TGTGCCAGCAGTGTGGAGGCTGGGAGCTCCTACGAGCAGTACTTC.